The 23 T cell receptor beta chains presented below share a single source sample, sequenced in a study of T-cell reconstitution after alpha-beta-depleted transplantation in children. Unique molecular identifiers were incorporated during preparation of the TCRbeta library. MiXCR, run by TCRdb on the PCR reads, gives a single entry per CDR3 protein. In the table there are some 500,000 distinct CDR3 sequences, approximately 29% of which are singletons. This specimen was PBMCs from the stem cell graft donor, taken from the stem cell graft. The receptors come from a human donor who donated a stem cell graft to a child with aplastic anemia.

The gene calls are TRBV30 and TRBJ2-7; 7 nucleotides line up with TRBD2. The CDR3 consists of 14 residues. Germline V lookup: CDR1 GTSNPN, CDR2 SVGIG (reference sequence). V lost 2 bases and J lost 7; bases outside the gene matches: 11. For the CDR3, the DNA is TGTGCCTGGAGTCTTGGCGGGAGACCTTGGGAGCAGTACTTC. Its translation is CAWSLGGRPWEQYF.

The chain employs TRBV13 and TRBJ2-1, with D unresolved. Germline V lookup: CDR1 PRHDT, CDR2 FYEKMQ (reference sequence). The CDR3 loop spans 15 amino acids. V dropped 2 bases and J dropped 4 bases, with 12 bases sitting between them. This CDR3 is CASSLQRTFYNEQFF. The CDR3, as DNA: TGTGCCAGCAGCTTACAACGTACGTTTTACAATGAGCAGTTCTTC.

In this sample, this clonotype turned up a few times. CDR3 region: CSAVSSGALSGANVLTF. CDR3 in DNA: TGCAGTGCTGTCTCTAGCGGGGCACTCTCTGGGGCCAACGTCCTGACTTTC. This chain connects TRBV20-1 to TRBJ2-6, with TRBD2 matching over 9 bases. V gave up 5 bases and J gave up 0 bases; unmatched junction bases: 8. Germline-derived CDR1 and CDR2 are DFQATT and SNEGSKA (reference sequence). The CDR3 runs to 17 residues.

This chain joins TRBV5-1 and TRBJ2-7, with 8 bases aligning to TRBD1. CDR1 and CDR2 (germline): SGHRS, YFSETQ. The CDR3 length is 15 residues. The trim removed 4 bases at V and 5 bases at J, leaving 11 bases unmatched. The CDR3 DNA reads TGCGCCAGCAGCCTAAGAAAGGGACAGGTCGACGAGCAGTACTTC. This encodes CASSLRKGQVDEQYF.

The chain has TRBV18 and TRBJ1-4; D gene ambiguous. Germline CDR1 reads KGHSH; CDR2 reads LQKENI. The germline V and J ends were trimmed by 3 bases and 5 bases, with 10 bases remaining between them. This CDR3 region has 14 residues. For the CDR3, the DNA is TGTGCCAGCTCACCCCCCTCCGGCAATGAAAAACTGTTTTTT. Protein sequence: CASSPPSGNEKLFF.

This chain joins TRBV5-1 and TRBJ2-7; D unresolved. Trimming shortened V by 4 bases and J by 4 bases, and 9 bases separated the two germline ends. The CDR3 sequence is 12 residues long. CDR1 and CDR2 from the germline V gene are SGHRS and YFSETQ. The DNA of the CDR3 is TGCGCCAGCAGCGCGTTAGGGTACGAGCAGTACTTC. Amino acids: CASSALGYEQYF.

The chain carries TRBV5-1 and TRBJ2-5; no definite D call. The V end was cut by 4 bases, the J end by 5 bases, with 21 bases between. In germline, CDR1 is SGHRS, CDR2 YFSETQ. The CDR3 totals 16 residues. DNA for the CDR3: TGCGCCAGCAGCCTAGTGGAAAGCACGGCGAGCGAGACCCAGTACTTC. Amino acid sequence: CASSLVESTASETQYF.

Only a few counts were recorded for this clonotype. J is TRBJ2-7 and V is TRBV18; TRBD1 agrees at 9 bases. The length of the CDR3 is 17 residues. Germline V gene sequence: CDR1 KGHSH, CDR2 LQKENI. With 1 base clipped from V and 4 bases from J, the junction kept 11 bases outside the gene matches. The CDR3 is CASSPRTVGTGMYEQYV. The DNA of the CDR3 is TGTGCCAGCTCACCACGTACAGTAGGGACAGGGATGTACGAGCAGTACGTC.

V is TRBV7-6 and J is TRBJ2-2, with unresolved D. V shed 5 bases and J shed 6 bases, with 13 bases lying between them. This CDR3 has 14 residues. Looked up from germline, CDR1 is SGHVS and CDR2 is FNYEAQ. CDR3: CASSPYVGAGELFF. CDR3 sequence (DNA): TGTGCCAGCAGCCCGTATGTGGGTGCCGGGGAGCTGTTTTTT.

The chain joins TRBV4-3 to TRBJ1-2; D might be TRBD1 (6 bases). Germline values: CDR1 LGHNA, CDR2 YSLEER. The CDR3 length is 16 residues. Trimming removed 2 bases at V and 5 bases at J, with 18 bases between. CDR3 amino acids: CASSQTFKGGWYGYTF. CDR3 DNA: TGCGCCAGCAGCCAAACCTTTAAAGGGGGATGGTATGGCTACACCTTC.

The chain joins TRBV20-1 to TRBJ2-3, with 10 bases fitting TRBD2. Trimming cost V 6 bases and J 1 base; bases outside gene matches: 10. Germline V gene lookup returns CDR1 DFQATT and CDR2 SNEGSKA (reference sequence). The CDR3 is made up of 16 amino acids. The DNA for the CDR3 is TGCAGTGCCAACCTAGCGGGAGTGAGGGGCACAGATACGCAGTATTTT. Its protein is CSANLAGVRGTDTQYF.

The gene calls are TRBV7-2 and TRBJ2-1; possibly TRBD1 for D (6 bases). Deletions cut 4 bases from V and 15 bases from J, with 19 bases between. The CDR3 runs to 13 residues. Germline V gene data show CDR1 as SGHTA and CDR2 as FQGNSA. CDR3 DNA: TGTGCCAGCAGCTCCCCCCCGGGACACGGATGGTTCTTC. Translating gives CASSSPPGHGWFF.

This clonotype was seen a few times. The chain carries TRBV9 and TRBJ1-2; D ambiguous. This CDR3 has 14 residues. The germline gives CDR1 SGDLS, CDR2 YYNGEE. Trimming took off 4 bases at V and 4 bases at J, with 14 bases between the two ends. The DNA of the CDR3 is TGTGCCAGCAGCCTAGTCCCCTCCTCCTATGGCTACACCTTC. The encoded protein is CASSLVPSSYGYTF.

This clonotype was observed a few times. The rearrangement links TRBV7-8 to TRBJ1-1; D perhaps matches TRBD1 (5 bases). The CDR3 has 19 amino acids. Trimming stripped 3 bases from V and 0 bases from J, with 23 bases between. The germline V gene has CDR1 SGHVS and CDR2 FQNEAQ. CDR3 sequence (DNA): TGTGCCAGCAGCTTCAAGTCGTCGGGGGGTATCCTAATGAACACTGAAGCTTTCTTT. Residues: CASSFKSSGGILMNTEAFF.

V is TRBV12-3 or TRBV12-4 and J is TRBJ1-4, with 11 bases aligning to TRBD1. The junction had 3 bases not matched to a gene; V was cut back by 4 bases and J by 8 bases. The CDR3 is 14 amino acids. The CDR3, as DNA: TGTGCCAGCAGTTGGGGACAGGGGGACGAAAAACTGTTTTTT. This encodes CASSWGQGDEKLFF.

The CDR3 bases are TGCAGTGCTAGATTTCTCGACCGGGTCGAGCAGTACTTC. It is translated as CSARFLDRVEQYF. The genes are TRBV20-1 and TRBJ2-7, with D unresolved. Trimming pared 2 bases from V and 6 bases from J, leaving 14 bases between. This CDR3 comprises 13 residues. Germline values: CDR1 DFQATT, CDR2 SNEGSKA (reference sequence).

On this clonotype itself: Compared with germline, one end of the junction differs, possibly owing to a read error. This sequence joins TRBV20-1 and TRBJ2-7; D is perhaps TRBD1 (5 bases). CDR1 is DFQATT and CDR2 is SNEGSKA in the germline V gene (reference sequence). This CDR3 comprises 14 residues. The chain's CDR3 is CSATGHLSSYEQYF. The CDR3 nucleotides are TGCAGCGCTACAGGTCATCTGAGCTCCTACGAGCAGTACTTC.

The gene calls are TRBV6-2 or TRBV6-3 and TRBJ2-5, with D perhaps TRBD2 (5 bases). The CDR3 runs to 14 residues. V was pared by 4 bases and J by 1 base, with 10 bases between. Germline V gene data show CDR1 as MNHEY and CDR2 as SVGEGT. The CDR3 nucleotides are TGTGCCAGCAGTTTTCCGGGATCCCAAGAGACCCAGTACTTC. Translated: CASSFPGSQETQYF.

There are a few counts of this clonotype. This chain links TRBV6-5 with TRBJ2-3; TRBD2 matches 7 bases. V trimming: 4 bases; J trimming: 0 bases; junction bases outside the gene matches: 7. Germline lookup yields CDR1 MNHEY and CDR2 SVGAGI. The CDR3 runs to 16 residues. This CDR3 reads CASSSLERGSTDTQYF. CDR3 DNA sequence: TGTGCCAGCAGTTCCCTAGAGCGGGGCAGCACAGATACGCAGTATTTT.

In its sample, this clonotype was seen a few times. The V call is TRBV14, the J call TRBJ1-2; D uncertain. Germline CDR1 and CDR2: SGHDN and FVKESK. V gave up 0 bases and J gave up 4 bases, with 6 bases separating them. The CDR3 has 13 residues. Here the CDR3 DNA reads TGTGCCAGCAGCCAAGAAAGGGCCTATGGCTACACCTTC. This codes for CASSQERAYGYTF.

This chain joins TRBV6-1 and TRBJ2-7, with 7 bases that match TRBD1. Looked up from germline, CDR1 is MNHNS and CDR2 is SASEGT. The CDR3 runs 14 residues. This chain's CDR3 is CASREGQDRYEQYV. The CDR3 DNA sequence: TGTGCCAGCAGAGAAGGACAGGACCGTTACGAGCAGTACGTC.

The V call is TRBV6-1, the J call TRBJ1-2; unclear D gene. The CDR3 spans 15 residues. Germline values: CDR1 MNHNS, CDR2 SASEGT. V lost 6 bases and J 4 bases, leaving 18 bases between the germline ends. The CDR3 reads CASRSPLQVTYGYTF. CDR3 in DNA: TGTGCCAGCAGGTCGCCTTTGCAGGTTACCTATGGCTACACCTTC.

The V call is TRBV7-6, the J call TRBJ2-7; TRBD2 agrees at 15 bases. Unmatched junction bases numbered 9, after V lost 5 bases and J lost 7 bases. From germline, CDR1 is SGHVS and CDR2 FNYEAQ. This CDR3 is built from 16 residues. The CDR3, as DNA: TGTGCCAGCAGCCCGGGACTAGCGGGAGGATCGGGGGAGCAGTACTTC. It yields the protein CASSPGLAGGSGEQYF.